The subject of this entry is one T cell receptor (beta chain). TCRdb's table, derived via immunoSEQ multiplex PCR, lists solely in-frame clones and lacks some. In the table there are under 70,000 clones, more than 90% of which are singletons. This record comes from a study of OX40 agonist ivuxolimab in advanced cancers. Study summary: The patients' treatment was ivuxolimab, an agonistic anti-OX40 (CD134) antibody. Allowance was made for prior anti-PD-1, anti-PD-L1 or anti-CTLA-4 therapy, and about 40% had some.

The CDR3 has 14 amino acids. Germline V lookup: CDR1 MGHDK, CDR2 SYGVNS. Trimming took off 4 bases at V and 1 base at J, with 7 bases between the two ends. The sequencing used CD4+ or CD8+ T cells sorted from blood, collected in a trial of the OX40 agonist ivuxolimab. This TCR was sampled from an adult with an advanced solid tumor such as melanoma, head and neck, liver or kidney cancer. The chain carries TRBV25-1 and TRBJ2-2; no firm D call. DNA of the CDR3: TGTGCCAGCAGTGGGGCAGGGAACACCGGGGAGCTGTTTTTT. It is translated as CASSGAGNTGELFF.